The 15 T cell receptor beta chains given below trace back to one sample, sequenced in a study of T cell responses to AZD1222 COVID-19 vaccine. Here immunoSEQ multiplex PCR was the method, and the copy in TCRdb shows in-frame clones only, minus some. The sample records roughly 84,000 clones, 75% to 90% being singletons. The sequenced sample was peripheral blood, obtained 28 days after the second AZD1222 dose. The receptors were sampled from an adult who received the AZD1222 COVID-19 vaccine.

This chain joins TRBV25-1 and TRBJ2-3; 12 bases agree with TRBD2. Germline V gives CDR1 MGHDK, CDR2 SYGVNS. Trimming at V came to 2 bases and at J to 7 bases, leaving 7 bases not matched to a gene. The CDR3 runs to 16 residues. The CDR3 reads CASSEPLAGGYYTQYF. The CDR3 DNA reads TGTGCCAGCAGTGAACCACTAGCGGGAGGATATTATACGCAGTATTTT.

The gene calls are TRBV7-8 and TRBJ2-3, with TRBD2 identical over 8 bases. J was trimmed by 5 bases and V by 8 bases; bases with no gene match: 6. This CDR3 contains 13 residues. Germline loops: CDR1 SGHVS, CDR2 FQNEAQ. This CDR3 is CASRRGAGDTQYF. CDR3 coding DNA: TGTGCCAGCCGGCGGGGGGCGGGAGATACGCAGTATTTT.

V is TRBV19 and J is TRBJ1-1; D is unclear. V was shortened by 3 bases and J by 1 base, with 6 bases between the two germline ends. This CDR3 is built from 13 residues. CDR1 is LNHDA, CDR2 SQIVND, per germline (reference sequence). The CDR3 region has the DNA TGTGCCAGTAGTATGCTGTCGAACACTGAAGCTTTCTTT. Translation gives CASSMLSNTEAFF.

This chain uses TRBV19 with TRBJ1-1, with D tentatively TRBD1 (5 bases). Per germline, CDR1 LNHDA and CDR2 SQIVND (reference sequence). The length of the CDR3 is 14 residues. V dropped 6 bases and J dropped 0 bases, with 11 bases sitting between them. The CDR3 DNA follows: TGTGCCAGTAGCCTAACAGGAATGAACACTGAAGCTTTCTTT. This gives the protein CASSLTGMNTEAFF.

The chain's CDR3 is CASSQGQGGGYTF. The CDR3 bases are TGTGCCAGCAGCCAAGGACAGGGAGGAGGCTACACCTTC. The chain joins TRBV7-9 to TRBJ1-2; TRBD1 aligns across 8 bases. The CDR3 is made up of 13 amino acids. The J segment lost 8 bases and the V segment lost 5 bases, leaving 7 bases of the junction unmatched. CDR1 and CDR2 (germline): SEHNR, FQNEAQ (reference sequence). Combining the CDR3 with reference TRBV7-9 and TRBJ1-2 gives the whole variable domain DTGVSQNPRHKITKRGQNVTFRCDPISEHNRLYWYRQTLGQGPEFLTYFQNEAQLEKSRLLSDRFSAERPKGSFSTLEIQRTEQGDSAMYLCASSQGQGGGYTFGSGTRLTVV.

The genes are TRBV6-2 or TRBV6-3 and TRBJ1-6; no definite D call. Trimming cost V 6 bases and J 3 bases, with 12 bases left between them. From germline, CDR1 is MNHEY and CDR2 SVGEGT. The CDR3 is made up of 15 amino acids. As DNA, the CDR3 is TGTGCCAGCAGCCTAGCGGATCTCTATAATTCACCCCTCCACTTT. This codes for CASSLADLYNSPLHF.

The chain joins TRBV10-3 to TRBJ2-7; a possible D gene is TRBD2 (6 bases). V was trimmed by 0 bases and J by 0 bases, leaving 9 bases between them. CDR3 length: 15 residues. Germline loops: CDR1 ENHRY, CDR2 SYGVKD. The CDR3 DNA follows: TGTGCCATCAGTGAGTCGGACGGGAGCTCCTACGAGCAGTACGTC. Translated: CAISESDGSSYEQYV.

This clone was counted once. The CDR3 loop reads CATSRDSSTGQYF. DNA of the CDR3: TGTGCCACCAGCAGAGATTCGTCGACAGGGCAGTACTTC. V usage is TRBV15 and J usage is TRBJ2-7; a possible D gene is TRBD1 (6 bases). The CDR3 length is 13 residues. Per germline, CDR1 LNHNV and CDR2 YYDKDF (reference sequence). With 0 bases removed from V and 9 bases from J, the gap between germline ends came to 12 bases.

This clone has only one observation. The J gene is TRBJ1-5, the V gene TRBV27; no definite D call. With 4 bases removed from V and 9 bases from J, the gap between germline ends came to 16 bases. CDR1 is MNHEY, CDR2 SMNVEV, per germline (reference sequence). The CDR3 is 14 residues long. This chain's CDR3 is CASSSAPPIGPQHF. In DNA form, the CDR3 reads TGTGCCAGCAGTTCTGCCCCGCCTATAGGGCCCCAGCATTTT.

V gene TRBV10-3 combines with J gene TRBJ2-7, with D perhaps matching TRBD2 (6 bases). The V end was cut by 5 bases, the J end by 2 bases, with 10 bases between. The CDR3 is 13 residues long. Germline values: CDR1 ENHRY, CDR2 SYGVKD. DNA for the CDR3: TGTGCCATCAGTATCCGGGAGACCTACGAGCAGTACTTC. Amino acids: CAISIRETYEQYF.

The chain is built from TRBV18 and TRBJ2-7, with D unresolved. This CDR3 is built from 16 residues. V was shortened by 0 bases and J by 6 bases, with 18 bases between the two germline ends. Germline-derived CDR1 and CDR2 are KGHSH and LQKENI. In DNA, the CDR3 is TGTGCCAGCTCACCACCGGGGTTCGGGTCGGGTCGCGAGCAGTACTTC. Translation: CASSPPGFGSGREQYF.

The chain links TRBV19 to TRBJ1-2; possible D gene TRBD1, 5 bases. This CDR3 is built from 15 residues. The germline V gene has CDR1 LNHDA and CDR2 SQIVND (reference sequence). Deletions cut 1 base from V and 4 bases from J, with 13 bases between. DNA for the CDR3: TGTGCCAGTAGTATAGTGGAAGGGGCCCTCTATGGCTACACCTTC. Its translation: CASSIVEGALYGYTF.

The rearrangement joins TRBV5-6 to TRBJ2-7; D gene ambiguous. The length of the CDR3 is 13 residues. The V and J ends lost 3 bases and 2 bases respectively, with 9 bases between them. CDR1 and CDR2 (germline): SGHDT, YYEEEE. The CDR3 DNA follows: TGTGCCAGCAGCTCCGACGTGGCCTACGAGCAGTACTTC. The encoded protein is CASSSDVAYEQYF.

The CDR3 bases are TGTGCCAGCAGTTTACCCGCTGGAGGGTTGAGCACAGATACGCAGTATTTT. This translates into CASSLPAGGLSTDTQYF. V is TRBV28 and J is TRBJ2-3, with D maybe TRBD2 (6 bases). The CDR3 is 17 residues long. Per germline, CDR1 MDHEN and CDR2 SYDVKM. V shed 2 bases and J shed 0 bases, with 15 bases lying between them.

In this sample, this clone turned up once. The V call is TRBV9, the J call TRBJ1-2, with D perhaps TRBD1 (5 bases). V was clipped by 3 bases and J by 5 bases, with 11 bases between them. CDR1 is SGDLS, CDR2 YYNGEE, per germline. CDR3 length: 13 amino acids. CDR3 DNA sequence: TGTGCCAGCAGCGACTACCCAGGGTATGGCTACACCTTC. Protein product: CASSDYPGYGYTF.